The rows below give T cell receptor beta chains drawn from one sample of a study of T cells in tumors after PD-1 blockade. The protocol was immunoSEQ multiplex PCR, while the TCRdb copy is restricted to in-frame clones and leaves out a portion. Among around 21,000 clones listed, around 85% were seen once. The specimen was PBMCs, collected after anti-PD-1 therapy. The origin of the receptors is a human donor with advanced basal cell or squamous cell carcinoma (not recorded which). The CDR3 runs from the conserved cysteine through the conserved F or W. The D gene is left open where the match is weak. Clone size, where shown, is once, few, many, or a class for clones that have expanded.

length | D | J | size | V | CDR3 | DNA
15 | - | TRBJ2-2 | once | TRBV7-9 | CASSLGTLEHRGAVF | TGTGCCAGCAGCCTTGGGACCCTCGAACACCGGGGAGCTGTTTTT
14 | TRBD1 | TRBJ1-5 | - | TRBV5-1 | CASSPGQGVQPQHF | TGCGCCAGCAGCCCCGGACAGGGCGTACAGCCCCAGCATTTT
18 | TRBD2 | TRBJ2-7 | once | TRBV4-1 | CASSPRTLAGVQPSEQYF | TGCGCCAGCAGCCCCCGAACCCTAGCGGGGGTCCAGCCCTCCGAGCAGTACTTC
13 | - | TRBJ2-3 | few | TRBV7-2 | CASSSMVTDTQYF | TGTGCCAGCAGCTCGATGGTCACAGATACGCAGTATTTT
14 | - | TRBJ1-2 | - | TRBV7-9 | CASSAGQSFYGYTF | TGTGCCAGCAGCGCTGGACAGTCGTTCTATGGCTACACCTTC
17 | TRBD2 | TRBJ2-3 | - | TRBV7-2 | CASSLVGLAGGTDTQYF | TGTGCCAGCAGCTTAGTGGGGCTAGCGGGGGGCACAGATACGCAGTATTTT
14 | TRBD2 | TRBJ2-1 | - | TRBV7-3 | CASSLGGDLHEQFF | TGTGCCAGCAGCTTAGGGGGGGACCTCCATGAGCAGTTCTTC
16 | - | TRBJ2-3 | - | TRBV5-1 | CASSTDGQPSTDTQYF | TGCGCCAGCAGCACCGACGGACAACCAAGCACAGATACGCAGTATTTT
17 | TRBD2 | TRBJ2-1 | - | TRBV6-1 | CASSDVIAGSSYNEQFF | TGTGCCAGCAGTGATGTGATAGCGGGCTCCTCCTACAATGAGCAGTTCTTC
19 | - | TRBJ1-5 | - | TRBV9 | CASSVRWWRSHYSNQPQHF | TGTGCCAGCAGCGTACGGTGGTGGAGGTCCCACTATAGCAATCAGCCCCAGCATTTT
14 | - | TRBJ2-5 | once | TRBV2 | CASSDPGVRETQYF | TGTGCCAGCAGTGATCCGGGAGTACGAGAGACCCAGTACTTC
18 | - | TRBJ1-1 | - | TRBV4-2 | CASSQVWGGPSKGTEAFF | TGTGCCAGCAGCCAAGTTTGGGGGGGCCCCTCCAAAGGCACTGAAGCTTTCTTT
15 | TRBD2 | TRBJ2-3 | - | TRBV6-5 | CASRVGGAGADTQYF | TGTGCCAGCAGGGTCGGGGGGGCCGGAGCAGATACGCAGTATTTT
12 | - | TRBJ2-7 | - | TRBV5-1 | CASSAGQREQYF | TGCGCCAGCAGCGCCGGACAGCGGGAGCAGTACTTC
15 | TRBD1 | TRBJ2-3 | - | TRBV29-1 | CSVDEGQGRTDTQYF | TGCAGCGTCGACGAGGGACAGGGTCGTACAGATACGCAGTATTTT
15 | - | TRBJ2-5 | - | TRBV4-1 | CASSQFFSVQETQYF | TGCGCCAGCAGCCAATTTTTTAGCGTCCAAGAGACCCAGTACTTC
15 | - | TRBJ1-5 | - | TRBV6-5 | CASRLDSYSNQPQHF | TGTGCCAGCAGATTAGACAGTTATAGCAATCAGCCCCAGCATTTT
13 | TRBD1 | TRBJ1-2 | few | TRBV13 | CASSLDRVYGYTF | TGTGCCAGCAGCCTAGACAGGGTCTATGGCTACACCTTC
12 | - | TRBJ2-7 | - | TRBV11-3 | CASSSGRYEQYF | TGTGCCAGCAGCTCAGGCCGGTACGAGCAGTACTTC
17 | TRBD2 | TRBJ2-3 | - | TRBV24-1 | CATKINPGGRSTDTQYF | TGTGCCACCAAGATCAACCCGGGAGGCAGGAGCACAGATACGCAGTATTTT
13 | - | TRBJ1-3 | - | TRBV9 | CASSLSLGNTIYF | TGTGCCAGCAGTTTGAGCCTGGGAAACACCATATATTTT
14 | TRBD2 | TRBJ2-4 | - | TRBV7-2 | CASTTGGAKNIQYF | TGTGCCAGCACAACGGGGGGAGCCAAAAACATTCAGTACTTC
13 | - | TRBJ2-1 | - | TRBV10-3 | CAMRRSLQGEQFF | TGTGCCATGCGCCGGAGCCTGCAGGGTGAGCAGTTCTTC
13 | - | TRBJ1-2 | once | TRBV19 | CASSIDPNYGYTF | TGTGCCAGTAGTATTGACCCCAACTATGGCTACACCTTC
13 | - | TRBJ1-1 | - | TRBV5-1 | CASSLAGQGEAFF | TGCGCCAGCAGCTTGGCAGGGCAGGGAGAAGCTTTCTTT
15 | - | TRBJ1-2 | - | TRBV11-3 | CASSQAGGLTYGYTF | TGTGCCAGCAGCCAGGCCGGTGGCCTGACCTATGGCTACACCTTC
15 | TRBD2 | TRBJ2-2 | - | TRBV7-2 | CASRPPGLAIGELFF | TGTGCCAGCAGACCACCGGGACTAGCGATCGGGGAGCTGTTTTTT
14 | - | TRBJ2-7 | - | TRBV5-1 | CASSSVSKGYEQYF | TGCGCCAGCAGCTCAGTATCCAAGGGATACGAGCAGTACTTC
13 | - | TRBJ1-5 | - | TRBV19 | CASTPRPGVTQHF | TGTGCCAGTACGCCCCGGCCGGGGGTAACCCAGCATTTT
14 | - | TRBJ1-1 | - | TRBV6-6 | CASRQGTEYAEAFF | TGTGCCAGCAGACAAGGGACCGAATACGCTGAAGCTTTCTTT
16 | - | TRBJ2-1 | - | TRBV7-3 | CASSLSVGRVDNEQFF | TGTGCCAGCAGCTTAAGTGTCGGGAGAGTCGACAATGAGCAGTTCTTC
13 | - | TRBJ1-1 | - | TRBV3-1/TRBV3-2 | CASRDTGGTEAFF | TGTGCCAGCAGGGACACCGGGGGCACTGAAGCTTTCTTT
14 | - | TRBJ2-3 | - | TRBV6-1 | CASSELGSSDTQYF | TGTGCCAGCAGTGAACTAGGGTCCTCAGATACGCAGTATTTT
15 | - | TRBJ1-6 | - | TRBV28 | CASKPEGGNNSPLHF | TGTGCCAGCAAGCCGGAAGGGGGGAATAATTCACCCCTCCACTTT
12 | - | TRBJ2-1 | few | TRBV19 | CATSRGYNEQFF | TGTGCCACGTCTCGGGGATACAATGAGCAGTTCTTC
14 | - | TRBJ2-3 | once | TRBV18 | CASSPTEHTDTQYF | TGTGCCAGCTCACCGACAGAGCACACAGATACGCAGTATTTT
14 | TRBD1 | TRBJ1-5 | - | TRBV5-3 | CARSLSRGPEPQHF | TGTGCCAGAAGCTTGAGTAGGGGGCCAGAGCCCCAGCATTTT
14 | - | TRBJ1-3 | - | TRBV5-1 | CASSLGTPGDTIYF | TGCGCCAGCAGCTTAGGGACCCCTGGGGACACCATATATTTT
14 | TRBD2 | TRBJ2-5 | once | TRBV29-1 | CSAPGLAVQETQYF | TGCAGCGCCCCGGGACTAGCGGTCCAAGAGACCCAGTACTTC
15 | TRBD1 | TRBJ1-1 | - | TRBV5-1 | CASSLAGTANTEAFF | TGCGCCAGCAGCTTGGCCGGGACAGCGAACACTGAAGCTTTCTTT
14 | - | TRBJ1-2 | - | TRBV5-8 | CASSLGGTTYGYTF | TGTGCCAGCAGCTTGGGCGGGACAACCTATGGCTACACCTTC
16 | TRBD1 | TRBJ1-5 | - | TRBV7-9 | CASSQNRGIADQPQHF | TGTGCCAGCAGCCAGAACAGGGGGATAGCCGATCAGCCCCAGCATTTT
13 | - | TRBJ2-5 | once | TRBV18 | CASSPRDAETQYF | TGTGCCAGCTCACCGCGGGACGCGGAGACCCAGTACTTC
14 | TRBD1 | TRBJ2-7 | - | TRBV5-1 | CASSWRDRGGEQYF | TGCGCCAGCAGCTGGAGGGACAGGGGAGGCGAGCAGTACTTC
13 | - | TRBJ2-1 | - | TRBV29-1 | CSVNEGGVNEQFF | TGCAGCGTCAACGAGGGAGGCGTCAATGAGCAGTTCTTC
15 | TRBD1 | TRBJ1-1 | - | TRBV25-1 | CASSASDRGNTEAFF | TGTGCCAGCAGTGCATCCGACAGGGGGAACACTGAAGCTTTCTTT
11 | - | TRBJ1-4 | once | TRBV20-1 | CSASVGEKLFF | TGCAGTGCATCGGTAGGCGAAAAACTGTTTTTT
15 | - | TRBJ2-3 | - | TRBV19 | CASSIEGRSLDTQYF | TGTGCCAGTAGTATAGAGGGACGCAGTTTAGATACGCAGTATTTT
14 | - | TRBJ2-3 | once | TRBV28 | CASRWGLSTDTQYF | TGTGCCAGCAGGTGGGGACTGAGCACAGATACGCAGTATTTT
13 | - | TRBJ2-3 | once | TRBV29-1 | CSVESPLTDTQYF | TGCAGCGTTGAATCCCCTTTGACAGATACGCAGTATTTT
12 | - | TRBJ2-1 | - | TRBV2 | CATHGGLYEQFF | TGTGCCACTCACGGGGGCCTCTATGAGCAGTTCTTC
13 | - | TRBJ2-3 | - | TRBV7-8 | CASSLPWGDTQYF | TGTGCCAGCAGCTTACCATGGGGAGATACGCAGTATTTT
15 | - | TRBJ2-3 | few | TRBV15 | CATSRVASSTDTQYF | TGTGCCACCAGCAGAGTTGCCTCTAGCACAGATACGCAGTATTTT